This T cell receptor beta chain came from a study of blood T cell repertoires in COVID-19. Study summary: Samples taken during acute and convalescent COVID-19 were collected in the United States, Italy and Spain.

Sequencing used immunoSEQ multiplex PCR; TCRdb keeps in-frame clones, though not all of them. Among about 210,000 clones, 88% were seen once, and the ten largest hold 1.5%. The sample consisted of peripheral blood. This receptor was obtained from a man aged 18 to 30 with active or convalescent COVID-19.

CDR3 region: CASSQSFGGNEQYF. CDR3 sequence (DNA): TGTGCCAGCAGCCAATCCTTCGGGGGAAACGAGCAGTACTTC. The J gene is TRBJ2-7, the V gene TRBV3-1 (or the pseudogene TRBV3-2); perhaps TRBD2 as D (6 bases). This CDR3 has 14 residues. Germline-derived CDR1 and CDR2 are LGHDT and YNNKEL (reference sequence). The V end was cut by 2 bases, the J end by 5 bases, with 13 bases between.